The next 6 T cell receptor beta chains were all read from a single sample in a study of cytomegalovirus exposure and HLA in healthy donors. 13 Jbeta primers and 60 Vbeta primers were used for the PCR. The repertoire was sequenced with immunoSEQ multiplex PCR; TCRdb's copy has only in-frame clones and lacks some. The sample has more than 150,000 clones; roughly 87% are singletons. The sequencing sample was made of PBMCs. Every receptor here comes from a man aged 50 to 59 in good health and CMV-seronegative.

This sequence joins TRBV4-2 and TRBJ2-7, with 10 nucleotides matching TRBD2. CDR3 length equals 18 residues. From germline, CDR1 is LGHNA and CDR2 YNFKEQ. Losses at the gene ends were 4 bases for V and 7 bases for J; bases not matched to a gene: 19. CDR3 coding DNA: TGTGCCAGCAGCCCCCAAGGCCCATATAGCGGGGGGCCGGGAGAGCAGTACTTC. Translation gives CASSPQGPYSGGPGEQYF.

CDR3 DNA sequence: TGTGCCAGCAGCTTATCCCCTCGGTACGAGCAGTACTTC. Its protein is CASSLSPRYEQYF. The J gene is TRBJ2-7, the V gene TRBV7-2; D remains ambiguous. The CDR3 spans 13 residues. Germline values: CDR1 SGHTA, CDR2 FQGNSA. V lost 2 bases and J 4 bases, leaving 9 bases between the germline ends.

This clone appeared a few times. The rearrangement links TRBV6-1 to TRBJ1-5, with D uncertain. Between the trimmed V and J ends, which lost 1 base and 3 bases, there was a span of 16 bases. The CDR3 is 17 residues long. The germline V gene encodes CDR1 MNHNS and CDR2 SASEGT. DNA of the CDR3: TGTGCCAGCAGTGAAGTAGGTGGGTGGGCAGACAATCAGCCCCAGCATTTT. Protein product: CASSEVGGWADNQPQHF.

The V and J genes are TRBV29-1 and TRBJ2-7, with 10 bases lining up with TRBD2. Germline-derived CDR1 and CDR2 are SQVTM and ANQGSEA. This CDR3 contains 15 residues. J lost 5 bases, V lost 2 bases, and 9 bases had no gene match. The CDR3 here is CSVESTASGSNEQYF. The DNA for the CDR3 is TGCAGCGTTGAAAGTACGGCTAGCGGGAGTAACGAGCAGTACTTC.

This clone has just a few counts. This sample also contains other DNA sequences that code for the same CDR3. CDR3 sequence reads: CASRSSGSSYEQYF. In nucleotides, the CDR3 is TGTGCCAGCAGATCTAGCGGTAGTTCCTACGAGCAGTACTTC. J is TRBJ2-7 and V is TRBV6-5; 7 nucleotides line up with TRBD2. V lost 6 bases and J lost 1; bases outside the gene matches: 6. This CDR3 has 14 residues. CDR1 is MNHEY and CDR2 is SVGAGI in the germline V gene.

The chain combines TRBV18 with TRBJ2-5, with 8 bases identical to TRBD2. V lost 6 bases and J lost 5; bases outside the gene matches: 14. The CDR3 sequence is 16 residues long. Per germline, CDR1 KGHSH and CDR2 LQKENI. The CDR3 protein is CASSPPQTPGGETQYF. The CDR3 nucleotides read TGTGCCAGCTCTCCCCCACAGACGCCGGGGGGGGAGACCCAGTACTTC.